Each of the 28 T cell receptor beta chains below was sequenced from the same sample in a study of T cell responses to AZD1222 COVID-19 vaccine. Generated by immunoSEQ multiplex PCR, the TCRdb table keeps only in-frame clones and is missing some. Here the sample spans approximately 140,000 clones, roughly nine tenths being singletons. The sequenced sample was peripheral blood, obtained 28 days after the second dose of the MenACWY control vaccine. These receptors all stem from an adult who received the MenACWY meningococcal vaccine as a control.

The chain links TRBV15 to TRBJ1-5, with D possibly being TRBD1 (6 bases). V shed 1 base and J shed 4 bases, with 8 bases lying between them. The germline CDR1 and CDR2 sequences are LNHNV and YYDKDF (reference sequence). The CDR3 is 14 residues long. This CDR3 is CATSRGQVNQPQHF. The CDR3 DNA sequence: TGTGCCACCAGCAGAGGACAGGTTAATCAGCCCCAGCATTTT.

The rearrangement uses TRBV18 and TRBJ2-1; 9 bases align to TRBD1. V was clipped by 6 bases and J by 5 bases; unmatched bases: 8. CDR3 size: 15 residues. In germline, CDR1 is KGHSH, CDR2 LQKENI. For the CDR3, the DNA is TGTGCCAGCTCGGCAGGACAGGGGCGAAACAATGAGCAGTTCTTC. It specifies CASSAGQGRNNEQFF.

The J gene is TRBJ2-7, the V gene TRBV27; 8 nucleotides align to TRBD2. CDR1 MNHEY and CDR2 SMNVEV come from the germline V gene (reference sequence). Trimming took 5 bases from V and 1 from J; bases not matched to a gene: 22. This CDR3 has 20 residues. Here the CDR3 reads CASSPIPRARGAMLSYEQYF. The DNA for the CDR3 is TGTGCCAGCAGTCCAATCCCCCGAGCGCGGGGGGCTATGTTGTCCTACGAGCAGTACTTC.

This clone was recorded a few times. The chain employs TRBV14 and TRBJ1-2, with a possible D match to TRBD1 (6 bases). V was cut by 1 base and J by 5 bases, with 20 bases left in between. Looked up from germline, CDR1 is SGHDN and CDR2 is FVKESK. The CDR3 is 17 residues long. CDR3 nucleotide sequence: TGTGCCAGCAGCCAAGTTCGGGGCGCAGGGGCGTCTTATGGCTACACCTTC. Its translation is CASSQVRGAGASYGYTF.

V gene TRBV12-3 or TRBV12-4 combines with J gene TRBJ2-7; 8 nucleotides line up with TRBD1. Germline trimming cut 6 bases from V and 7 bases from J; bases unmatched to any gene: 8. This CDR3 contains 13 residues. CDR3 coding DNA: TGTGCCAGCAGACCGGGACAGGTAGGGGAGCAGTACTTC. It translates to CASRPGQVGEQYF.

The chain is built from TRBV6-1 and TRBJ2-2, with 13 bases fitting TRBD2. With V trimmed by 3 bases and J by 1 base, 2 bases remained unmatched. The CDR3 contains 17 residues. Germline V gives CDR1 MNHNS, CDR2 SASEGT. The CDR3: CASSDGTSGKNTGELFF. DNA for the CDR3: TGTGCCAGCAGTGACGGGACTAGCGGGAAGAACACCGGGGAGCTGTTTTTT.

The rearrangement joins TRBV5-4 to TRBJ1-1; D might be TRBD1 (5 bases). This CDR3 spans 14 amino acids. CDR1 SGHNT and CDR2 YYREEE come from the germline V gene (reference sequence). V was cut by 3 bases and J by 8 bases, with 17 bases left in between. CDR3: CASSWPGGSAEAFF. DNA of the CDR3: TGTGCCAGCAGCTGGCCCGGGGGGAGTGCGGAAGCTTTCTTT.

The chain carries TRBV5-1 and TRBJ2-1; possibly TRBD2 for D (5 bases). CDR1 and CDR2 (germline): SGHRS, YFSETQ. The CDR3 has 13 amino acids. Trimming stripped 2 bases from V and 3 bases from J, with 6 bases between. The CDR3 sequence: CASSFEGYNEQFF. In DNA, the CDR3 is TGCGCCAGCAGCTTCGAGGGCTACAATGAGCAGTTCTTC.

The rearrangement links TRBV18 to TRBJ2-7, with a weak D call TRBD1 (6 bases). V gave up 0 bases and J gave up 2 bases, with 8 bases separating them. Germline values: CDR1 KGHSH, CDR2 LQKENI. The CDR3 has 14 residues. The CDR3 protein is CASSPPGQPYEQYF. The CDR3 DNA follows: TGTGCCAGCTCACCACCGGGACAACCCTACGAGCAGTACTTC.

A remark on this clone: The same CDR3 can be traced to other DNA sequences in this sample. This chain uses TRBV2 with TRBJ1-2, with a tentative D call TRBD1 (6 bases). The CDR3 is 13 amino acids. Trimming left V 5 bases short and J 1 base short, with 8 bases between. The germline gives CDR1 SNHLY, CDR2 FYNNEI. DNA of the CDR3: TGTGCCAGCAGTCCGGACAGTAACTATGGCTACACCTTC. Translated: CASSPDSNYGYTF. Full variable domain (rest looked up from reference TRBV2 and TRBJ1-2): EPEVTQTPSHQVTQMGQEVILRCVPISNHLYFYWYRQILGQKVEFLVSFYNNEISEKSEIFDDQFSVERPDGSNFTLKIRSTKLEDSAMYFCASSPDSNYGYTFGSGTRLTVV.

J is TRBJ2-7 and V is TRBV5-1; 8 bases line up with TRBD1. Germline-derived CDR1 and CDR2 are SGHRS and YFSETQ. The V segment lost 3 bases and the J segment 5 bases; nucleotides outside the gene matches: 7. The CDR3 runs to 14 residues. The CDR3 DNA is TGCGCCAGCAGCTCCTGGACAGGGTATAACGAGCAGTACTTC. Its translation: CASSSWTGYNEQYF.

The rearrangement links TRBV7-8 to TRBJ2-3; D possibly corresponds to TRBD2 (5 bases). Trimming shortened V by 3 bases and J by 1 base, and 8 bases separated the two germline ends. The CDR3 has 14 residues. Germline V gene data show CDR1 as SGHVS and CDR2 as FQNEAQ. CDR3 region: CASSLQRRTDTQYF. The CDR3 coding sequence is TGTGCCAGCAGCTTGCAGCGGCGCACAGATACGCAGTATTTT.

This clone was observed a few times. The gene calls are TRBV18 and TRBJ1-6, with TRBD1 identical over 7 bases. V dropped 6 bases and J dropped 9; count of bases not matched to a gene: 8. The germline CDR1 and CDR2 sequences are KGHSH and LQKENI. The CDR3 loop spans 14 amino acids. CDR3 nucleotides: TGTGCCAGCTCGCCTGAGGGGGCTGGTTCACCCCTCCACTTT. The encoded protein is CASSPEGAGSPLHF.

The CDR3 protein is CASLPSTLHGYTF. CDR3 nucleotides: TGTGCCAGCCTACCGAGCACGCTGCATGGCTACACCTTC. The chain links TRBV28 to TRBJ1-2, with D unclear. Trimming cost V 8 bases and J 6 bases, with 16 bases left between them. Germline values: CDR1 MDHEN, CDR2 SYDVKM. The CDR3 runs 13 residues.

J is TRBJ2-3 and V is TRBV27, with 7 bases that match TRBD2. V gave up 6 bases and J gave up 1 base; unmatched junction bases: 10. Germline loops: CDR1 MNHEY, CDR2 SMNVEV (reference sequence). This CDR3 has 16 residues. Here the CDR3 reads CASRRRGAGGTDTQYF. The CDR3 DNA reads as TGTGCCAGCAGAAGACGAGGGGCGGGGGGCACAGATACGCAGTATTTT.

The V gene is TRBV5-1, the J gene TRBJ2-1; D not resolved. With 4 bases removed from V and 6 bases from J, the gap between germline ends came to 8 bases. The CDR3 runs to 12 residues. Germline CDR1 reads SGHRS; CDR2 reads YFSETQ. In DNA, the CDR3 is TGCGCCAGCAGCCGCGACACCAATGAGCAGTTCTTC. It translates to CASSRDTNEQFF.

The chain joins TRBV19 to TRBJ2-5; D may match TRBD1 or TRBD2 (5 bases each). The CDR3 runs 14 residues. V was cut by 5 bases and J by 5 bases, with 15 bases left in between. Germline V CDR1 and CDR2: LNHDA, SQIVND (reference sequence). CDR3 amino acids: CASSGDLSWETQYF. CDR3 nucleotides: TGTGCCAGTAGTGGGGACCTTTCTTGGGAGACCCAGTACTTC.

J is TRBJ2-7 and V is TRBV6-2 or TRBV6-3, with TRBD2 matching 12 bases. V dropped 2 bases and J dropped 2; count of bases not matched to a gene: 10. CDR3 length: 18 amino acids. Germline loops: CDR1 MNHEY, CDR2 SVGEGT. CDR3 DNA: TGTGCCAGCAGTTACGGGCGAGGGCTAGCGGGAGGGCCCTACGAGCAGTACTTC. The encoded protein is CASSYGRGLAGGPYEQYF.

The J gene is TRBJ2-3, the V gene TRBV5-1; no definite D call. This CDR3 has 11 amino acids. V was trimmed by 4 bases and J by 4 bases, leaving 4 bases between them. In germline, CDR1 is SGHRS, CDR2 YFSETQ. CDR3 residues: CASSRADTQYF. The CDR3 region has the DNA TGCGCCAGCAGCCGGGCAGATACGCAGTATTTT.

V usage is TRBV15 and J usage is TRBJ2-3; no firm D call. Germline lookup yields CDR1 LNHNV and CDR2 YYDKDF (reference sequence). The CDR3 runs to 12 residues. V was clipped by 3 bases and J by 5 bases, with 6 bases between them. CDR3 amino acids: CATSSLRDTQYF. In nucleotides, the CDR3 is TGTGCCACCAGCAGCTTGCGAGATACGCAGTATTTT.

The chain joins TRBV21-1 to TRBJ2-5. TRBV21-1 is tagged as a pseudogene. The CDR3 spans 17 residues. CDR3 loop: CASSKALRSPLGETQYF. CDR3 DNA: TGTGCCAGCAGCAAAGCGCTACGCAGTCCCTTGGGAGAGACCCAGTACTTC.

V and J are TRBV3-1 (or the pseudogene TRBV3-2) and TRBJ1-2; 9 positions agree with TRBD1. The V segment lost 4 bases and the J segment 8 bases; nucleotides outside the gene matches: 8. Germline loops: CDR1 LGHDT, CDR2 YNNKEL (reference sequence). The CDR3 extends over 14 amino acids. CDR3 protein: CASSPSDRGGGYTF. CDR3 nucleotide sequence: TGTGCCAGCAGCCCCTCGGACAGGGGAGGAGGCTACACCTTC.

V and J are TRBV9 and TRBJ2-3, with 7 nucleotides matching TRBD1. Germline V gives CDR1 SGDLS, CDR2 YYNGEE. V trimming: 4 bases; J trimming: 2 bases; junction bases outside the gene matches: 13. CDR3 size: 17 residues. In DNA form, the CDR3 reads TGTGCCAGCAGCTTCAAGCTTACAGGGGTCGACACAGATACGCAGTATTTT. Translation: CASSFKLTGVDTDTQYF.

The chain's CDR3 is CASSTGLAGIKNIQYF. The DNA of the CDR3 is TGTGCCAGTAGTACGGGACTAGCGGGGATAAAAAACATTCAGTACTTC. This rearrangement joins TRBV19 to TRBJ2-4, with 13 bases that match TRBD2. After removal of 4 bases from V and 4 bases from J, the junction contained 4 bases not matched to a gene. Looked up from germline, CDR1 is LNHDA and CDR2 is SQIVND (reference sequence). This CDR3 comprises 16 residues. The full variable domain, rest sourced from reference TRBV19 and TRBJ2-4, is DGGITQSPKYLFRKEGQNVTLSCEQNLNHDAMYWYRQDPGQGLRLIYYSQIVNDFQKGDIAEGYSVSREKKESFPLTVTSAQKNPTAFYLCASSTGLAGIKNIQYFGAGTRLSVL.

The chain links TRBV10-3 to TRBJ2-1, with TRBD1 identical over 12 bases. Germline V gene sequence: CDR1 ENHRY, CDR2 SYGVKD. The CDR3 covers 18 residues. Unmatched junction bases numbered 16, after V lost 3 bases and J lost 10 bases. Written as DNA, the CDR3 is TGTGCCATCAGTGATTCAAGTGGAGGGGACAGGGGGCTTCGAGAGCAGTTCTTC. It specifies CAISDSSGGDRGLREQFF.

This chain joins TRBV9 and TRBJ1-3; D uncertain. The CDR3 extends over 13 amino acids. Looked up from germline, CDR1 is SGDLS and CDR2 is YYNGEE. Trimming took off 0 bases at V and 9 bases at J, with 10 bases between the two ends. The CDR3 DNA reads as TGTGCCAGCAGCGTAGAAGAGTTCTCCACCATATATTTT. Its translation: CASSVEEFSTIYF.

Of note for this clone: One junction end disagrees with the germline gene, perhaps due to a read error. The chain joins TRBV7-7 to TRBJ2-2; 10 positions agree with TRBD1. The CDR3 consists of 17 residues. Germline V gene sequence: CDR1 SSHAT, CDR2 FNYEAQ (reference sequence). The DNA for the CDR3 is TGTGCTAGCAGCTTAGGCCGGGGACAGGGGCACACCGGGGAGCTGTTTTTT. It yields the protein CASSLGRGQGHTGELFF.

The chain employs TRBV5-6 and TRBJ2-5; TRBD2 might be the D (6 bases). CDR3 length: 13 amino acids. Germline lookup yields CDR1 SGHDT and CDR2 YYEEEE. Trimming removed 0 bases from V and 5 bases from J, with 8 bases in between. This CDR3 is CASSLGGRETQYF. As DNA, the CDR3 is TGTGCCAGCAGCTTGGGAGGGAGGGAGACCCAGTACTTC.